The following is a T cell receptor (beta chain) sequence with its context. What it binds is unknown. The CDR3 spans 16 residues. CDR1 is SNHLY and CDR2 is FYNNEI in the germline V gene. The V and J ends lost 4 bases and 3 bases respectively, with 16 bases between them. These data come from a study of blood T cells in healthy people across ages. The authors ran a second PCR of about 6 to 11 cycles using a sample-barcoded 5' primer and a J-beta primer mix. Each CDR3 protein gets one entry after TCRdb re-called the 5' RACE reads with MiXCR. The sample holds around 990,000 distinct CDR3 sequences; around 25% are singletons and the top ten take 0.65% to 0.95%. Study-wide findings and caveats: Naive and antigen-experienced cells could not be conclusively compared, given unsorted PBMCs.

In addition, the sample was reused for a study of T cells of mothers and their children.

Sequenced input: blood. The sequence derives from a girl aged 2 to 9 in good health. The chain combines TRBV2 with TRBJ2-1, with D perhaps TRBD1 or TRBD2 (6 bases each). For the CDR3, the DNA is TGTGCCAGCAGTGGGGGGCCAAGCGGGCGCTACAATGAGCAGTTCTTC. Translated: CASSGGPSGRYNEQFF.